This TCR beta chain was retrieved from a study of shared clonotypes between healthy human individuals. Study-wide background: Per donor, CD8 memory used one plate, CD8 naive used two, CD4 memory used three and CD4 naive used three. Whole-study findings and limits: An effect of sequencing depth on clonotype sharing among donors was expected.

Authors' processing steps: For the immunoSEQ data, sequences were junction-only without quality scores, so filtering differed. The assay was immunoSEQ multiplex PCR, and TCRdb's table has in-frame clones only and misses some. That table is the source of V, J and clone size, and D and trimming were worked out from the DNA. The data show about 1.1 million clones, around 78% seen once. On this clone itself: Its antigen is currently unknown.

Looked up from germline, CDR1 is MNHNS and CDR2 is SASEGT. CDR3 length: 16 amino acids. V was clipped by 2 bases and J by 2 bases, with 16 bases between them. The V call is TRBV6-1, the J call TRBJ2-7, with D perhaps matching TRBD1 (6 bases). This clonotype originated in a young man in good health. Some clones in this sample may be carry-over from other donors' samples. Sequenced input: memory CD4+ T cells from PBMCs. Subset in this sample: CD45RA-negative fraction. The CDR3: CASSEPWPGAPYEQYF. The CDR3, as DNA: TGTGCCAGCAGTGAACCCTGGCCAGGGGCCCCCTACGAGCAGTACTTC.